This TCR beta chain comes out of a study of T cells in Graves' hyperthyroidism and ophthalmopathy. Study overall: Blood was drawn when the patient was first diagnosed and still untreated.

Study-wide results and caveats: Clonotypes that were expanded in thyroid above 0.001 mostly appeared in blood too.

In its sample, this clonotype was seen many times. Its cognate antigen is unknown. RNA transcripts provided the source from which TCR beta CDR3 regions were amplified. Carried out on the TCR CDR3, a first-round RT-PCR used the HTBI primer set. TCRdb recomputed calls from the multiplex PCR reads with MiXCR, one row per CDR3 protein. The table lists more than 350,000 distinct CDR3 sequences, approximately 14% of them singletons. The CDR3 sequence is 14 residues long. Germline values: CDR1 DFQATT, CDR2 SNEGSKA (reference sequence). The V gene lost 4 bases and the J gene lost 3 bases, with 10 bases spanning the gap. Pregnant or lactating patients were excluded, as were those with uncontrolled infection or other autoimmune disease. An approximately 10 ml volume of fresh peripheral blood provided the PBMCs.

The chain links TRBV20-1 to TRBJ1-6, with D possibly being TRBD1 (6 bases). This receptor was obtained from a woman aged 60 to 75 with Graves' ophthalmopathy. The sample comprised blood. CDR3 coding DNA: TGCAGTGCTATACAGGACAGCTATAATTCACCCCTCCACTTT. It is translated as CSAIQDSYNSPLHF.